This T cell receptor (beta chain) was found in a study of T cell responses to AZD1222 COVID-19 vaccine. With 8 bases clipped from V and 5 bases from J, the junction kept 6 bases outside the gene matches. CDR3 length equals 14 residues. Germline CDR1 is SNHLY and CDR2 is FYNNEI. Study-wide points: Donors were mostly white British, more females; clonal diversity possibly underestimated. The repertoires were collected only after the peak T cell response. As reported, nearly half of all spike-specific TCRs target variant regions that are unmutated.

As regards this clone: Antigen unknown.

Sequencing was performed with immunoSEQ multiplex PCR; in TCRdb, only in-frame clones are kept and a portion is missing. The repertoire consists of approximately 150,000 clones, with roughly nine tenths occurring once and the leading ten covering more than 0.9%. Second-dose intervals near 4 or 12 weeks were combined. Sequencing was performed on peripheral blood, taken 28 days after the second AZD1222 dose. The V and J genes are TRBV2 and TRBJ2-5, with 12 bases identical to TRBD1. The origin of this receptor is an adult who received the AZD1222 COVID-19 vaccine. The CDR3 region has the DNA TGTGCCAGCCCGGGGACAGGGGGCAGGGAGACCCAGTACTTC. This translates into CASPGTGGRETQYF.